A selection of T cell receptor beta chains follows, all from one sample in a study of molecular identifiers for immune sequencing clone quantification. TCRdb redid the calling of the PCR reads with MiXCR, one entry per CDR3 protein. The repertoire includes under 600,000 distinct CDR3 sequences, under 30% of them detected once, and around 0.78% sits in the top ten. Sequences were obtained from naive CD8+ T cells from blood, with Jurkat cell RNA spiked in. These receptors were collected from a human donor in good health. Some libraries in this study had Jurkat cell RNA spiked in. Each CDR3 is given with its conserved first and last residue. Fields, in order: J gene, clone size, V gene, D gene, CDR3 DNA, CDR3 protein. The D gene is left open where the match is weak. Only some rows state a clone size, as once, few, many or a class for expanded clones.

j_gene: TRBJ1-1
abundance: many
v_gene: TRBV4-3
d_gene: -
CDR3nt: TGCGCCAGCAGCCAAGACCCTGTCAGATCCATGAACACTGAAGCTTTCTTT
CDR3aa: CASSQDPVRSMNTEAFF

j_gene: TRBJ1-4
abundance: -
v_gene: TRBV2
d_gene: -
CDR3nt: TGTGCCAGCAGTGAGCGCCCCTCGGTGGGTGAAAACCTGTTTTTT
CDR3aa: CASSERPSVGENLFF

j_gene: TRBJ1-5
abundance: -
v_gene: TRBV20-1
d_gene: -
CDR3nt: TGCAGTGCTAGAGATGGGTCAGGGGCGGGCAATCAGCCCCAGCATTTT
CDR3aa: CSARDGSGAGNQPQHF

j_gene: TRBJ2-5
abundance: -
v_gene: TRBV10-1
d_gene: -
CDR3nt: TGCGCCAGCAGTGAGTCGACGGTCCAAGAGACCCAGTACTTC
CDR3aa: CASSESTVQETQYF

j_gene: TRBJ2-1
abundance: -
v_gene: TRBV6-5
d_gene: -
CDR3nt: TGTGCCAGCAGTTACGAAGGTGTCGGACTTTTAGGTGAGCAGTTCTTC
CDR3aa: CASSYEGVGLLGEQFF

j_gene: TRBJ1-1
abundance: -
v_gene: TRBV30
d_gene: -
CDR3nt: TGTGCCTGCCGGCGGGGTATAGGGAACACTGAAGCTTTCTTT
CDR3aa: CACRRGIGNTEAFF

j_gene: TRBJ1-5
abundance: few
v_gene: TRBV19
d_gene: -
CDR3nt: TGTGCCAGTAACACCCCGTGGGTTGGGACCGAACAGCCCCAGCATTTT
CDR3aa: CASNTPWVGTEQPQHF

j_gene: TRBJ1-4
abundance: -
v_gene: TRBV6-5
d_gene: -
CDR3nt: TGTGCCAGCAGTTACGGGAGGCGGCCTAATGAAAAACTGTTTTTT
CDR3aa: CASSYGRRPNEKLFF

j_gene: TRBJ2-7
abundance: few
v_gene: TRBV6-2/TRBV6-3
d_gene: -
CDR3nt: TGTGCCAGCAGTTACTTTCAGGGCGCCTACGAGCAGTACTTC
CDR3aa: CASSYFQGAYEQYF

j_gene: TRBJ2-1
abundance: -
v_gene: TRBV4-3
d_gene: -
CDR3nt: TGCGCCAGCAGCCAAGATTTTAGTTCTGGTTCCTACAATGAGCAGTTCTTC
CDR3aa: CASSQDFSSGSYNEQFF

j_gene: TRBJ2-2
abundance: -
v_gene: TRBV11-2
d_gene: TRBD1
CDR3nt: TGTGCCAGCAGCTTAGGTAGAGGGGGCCTTTGGACCGGGGAGCTGTTTTTT
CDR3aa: CASSLGRGGLWTGELFF

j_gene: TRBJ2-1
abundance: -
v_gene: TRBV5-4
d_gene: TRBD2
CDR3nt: TGTGCCAGCAGCTTGGGGCTAGCGGGAGATATTTTC
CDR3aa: CASSLGLAGDIF

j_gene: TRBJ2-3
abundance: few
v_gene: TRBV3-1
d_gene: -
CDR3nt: TGTGCCAGCAGCCACGTTCACCGGGGCACAGATACGCAGTATTTT
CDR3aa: CASSHVHRGTDTQYF

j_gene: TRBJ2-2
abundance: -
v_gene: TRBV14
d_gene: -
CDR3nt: TGTGCCAGCAGCCAAGATTTTCGGGGCAAAACGAACGGGGAGCTGTTTTTT
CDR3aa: CASSQDFRGKTNGELFF

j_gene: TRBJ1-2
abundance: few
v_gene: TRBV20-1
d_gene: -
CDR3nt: TGCAGTGCGACGACAGGAGGTAACTATGGCTACACCTTC
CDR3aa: CSATTGGNYGYTF

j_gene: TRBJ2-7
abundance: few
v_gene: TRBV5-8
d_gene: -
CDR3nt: TGTGCCAGCAGCTTGGCCAGTGTCTACGAGCAGTACTTC
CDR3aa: CASSLASVYEQYF